The 30 T cell receptor beta chains presented below share a single source sample, sequenced in a study of shared clonotypes between healthy human individuals. Only CD45RO-negative cells positively selected for CCR7 counted as naive CD8 cells, so terminally differentiated effector memory CD45RA+ cells were excluded. Assay used: immunoSEQ multiplex PCR; TCRdb lists only in-frame clones, some missing. The sample contains about 700,000 clones, around 90% of which appear only once. Specimen: naive CD8+ T cells sorted from blood. These receptors all come from a man younger than 40 in good health.

The rearrangement links TRBV11-2 to TRBJ1-1, with D unclear. The V gene lost 5 bases and the J gene lost 4 bases, with 8 bases spanning the gap. Germline CDR1 SGHAT, CDR2 FQNNGV. The CDR3 extends over 12 amino acids. The CDR3 region is CASSHVSTEAFF. The CDR3 DNA follows: TGTGCCAGCAGCCACGTTTCCACTGAAGCTTTCTTT. Combining the CDR3 with reference TRBV11-2 and TRBJ1-1 gives the whole variable domain EAGVAQSPRYKIIEKRQSVAFWCNPISGHATLYWYQQILGQGPKLLIQFQNNGVVDDSQLPKDRFSAERLKGVDSTLKIQPAKLEDSAVYLCASSHVSTEAFFGQGTRLTVV.

The chain links TRBV7-9 to TRBJ2-3; D might be TRBD1 or TRBD2, each matching 5 bases. V lost 7 bases and J lost 3, with 29 bases in between. The CDR3 runs 19 residues. Germline V gene lookup returns CDR1 SEHNR and CDR2 FQNEAQ (reference sequence). The CDR3 region is CASTGLLGAGRLITDTQYF. The CDR3 bases are TGTGCCAGCACCGGTCTACTCGGGGCAGGGCGGCTGATTACAGATACGCAGTATTTT.

This sequence joins TRBV7-9 and TRBJ2-1; 10 bases fit TRBD2. The CDR3 spans 16 residues. V shed 4 bases, J shed 1 base, and the junction held 4 bases outside the gene matches. Germline-derived CDR1 and CDR2 are SEHNR and FQNEAQ (reference sequence). Here the CDR3 reads CASSSEREGSYNEQFF. The CDR3 coding sequence is TGTGCCAGCAGCTCGGAGCGGGAGGGATCCTACAATGAGCAGTTCTTC.

The rearrangement links TRBV27 to TRBJ2-1; 7 bases align to TRBD2. Per the germline V gene, CDR1 is MNHEY and CDR2 is SMNVEV (reference sequence). J was trimmed by 9 bases and V by 3 bases; bases with no gene match: 5. This CDR3 spans 13 amino acids. CDR3 loop: CASSFPGRGEQFF. The CDR3 nucleotides read TGTGCCAGCAGTTTCCCAGGGAGGGGTGAGCAGTTCTTC.

The chain links TRBV7-9 to TRBJ2-7; D ambiguous. The CDR3 is 13 residues long. V was shortened by 7 bases and J by 3 bases, with 13 bases between the two germline ends. Germline V gene data show CDR1 as SEHNR and CDR2 as FQNEAQ (reference sequence). CDR3 protein: CASNSWGSYEQYF. The CDR3 region has the DNA TGTGCCAGCAATTCGTGGGGAAGCTACGAGCAGTACTTC.

J is TRBJ2-5 and V is TRBV7-9; 10 bases are shared with TRBD2. Per the germline V gene, CDR1 is SEHNR and CDR2 is FQNEAQ (reference sequence). This CDR3 has 15 residues. The V and J ends lost 5 bases and 2 bases, in that order; junction bases with no gene match: 5. CDR3 in DNA: TGTGCCAGCAGCATACTAGCGGGAACGCAAGAGACCCAGTACTTC. It translates to CASSILAGTQETQYF.

J is TRBJ2-5 and V is TRBV7-1; 9 bases match TRBD2. The last part of the DNA fits TRBJ2-7 better; the J call may be wrong. TRBV7-1 is identified as an open reading frame with a role that is uncertain. CDR3 size: 14 residues. DNA for the CDR3: TGTGCCAGCAGCTTAGACCTAGCGGGATTCGAGCAGTACTTC. This encodes CASSLDLAGFEQYF.

The chain is built from TRBV19 and TRBJ1-4, with 8 bases fitting TRBD1. CDR1 and CDR2 (germline): LNHDA, SQIVND (reference sequence). CDR3 length equals 15 residues. The J segment lost 5 bases and the V segment lost 5 bases, leaving 7 bases of the junction unmatched. The CDR3 DNA is TGTGCCAGTAGTGCGCCCCGGACAGGGAATGAAAAACTGTTTTTT. Translated, it gives CASSAPRTGNEKLFF.

This chain joins TRBV7-9 and TRBJ2-1; TRBD2 matches 7 bases. Losses at the gene ends were 8 bases for V and 4 bases for J; bases not matched to a gene: 11. The CDR3 has 15 amino acids. Germline values: CDR1 SEHNR, CDR2 FQNEAQ (reference sequence). The CDR3 reads CASRRAGPLYNEQFF. CDR3 coding DNA: TGTGCCAGCCGTAGAGCGGGACCCCTATACAATGAGCAGTTCTTC.

The chain carries TRBV7-9 and TRBJ2-4; no clear D. Looked up from germline, CDR1 is SEHNR and CDR2 is FQNEAQ (reference sequence). V was clipped by 0 bases and J by 1 base, with 4 bases between them. This CDR3 region has 14 residues. CDR3 nucleotides: TGTGCCAGCAGCTTAGCGAGTGCCAAAAACATTCAGTACTTC. Translating it yields CASSLASAKNIQYF.

The chain is built from TRBV29-1 and TRBJ2-1; TRBD1 might be the D (6 bases). The CDR3 is 15 residues long. Trimming removed 1 base from V and 4 bases from J, with 14 bases in between. Germline V gene data show CDR1 as SQVTM and CDR2 as ANQGSEA. DNA for the CDR3: TGCAGCGTTGAAGGCATCAGGGGCGTATACAATGAGCAGTTCTTC. It specifies CSVEGIRGVYNEQFF.

The chain employs TRBV7-9 and TRBJ2-7; 14 bases agree with TRBD2. CDR3 length: 15 residues. Germline CDR1 and CDR2: SEHNR and FQNEAQ (reference sequence). Losses at the gene ends were 5 bases for V and 5 bases for J; bases not matched to a gene: 5. The CDR3 spells CASSATSGRAHEQYF. The CDR3 DNA reads as TGTGCCAGCAGCGCGACTAGCGGGAGGGCCCACGAGCAGTACTTC. The full variable domain, rest sourced from reference TRBV7-9 and TRBJ2-7, is DTGVSQNPRHKITKRGQNVTFRCDPISEHNRLYWYRQTLGQGPEFLTYFQNEAQLEKSRLLSDRFSAERPKGSFSTLEIQRTEQGDSAMYLCASSATSGRAHEQYFGPGTRLTVT.

CDR3: CASSLGLAGGQETQYF. The CDR3 coding sequence is TGTGCCAGCAGCCTCGGACTAGCGGGAGGGCAAGAGACCCAGTACTTC. V usage is TRBV11-3 and J usage is TRBJ2-5; TRBD2 agrees at 15 bases. V shed 5 bases and J 2 bases; nucleotides not matched to a gene: 3. The germline CDR1 and CDR2 sequences are SGHNT and YENEEA. The CDR3 has 16 residues. Together with reference TRBV11-3 and TRBJ2-5, the CDR3 gives the full variable domain: EAGVVQSPRYKIIEKKQPVAFWCNPISGHNTLYWYLQNLGQGPELLIRYENEEAVDDSQLPKDRFSAERLKGVDSTLKIQPAELGDSAVYLCASSLGLAGGQETQYFGPGTRLLVL.

CDR3 in DNA: TGTGCCAGCAGTCCCACCACGGACAGCTCCTACGAGCAGTACTTC. This sequence encodes CASSPTTDSSYEQYF. The chain recombines TRBV27 with TRBJ2-7; maybe TRBD1 (6 bases). Germline V gene lookup returns CDR1 MNHEY and CDR2 SMNVEV (reference sequence). Deletions cut 5 bases from V and 0 bases from J, with 14 bases between. The CDR3 is 15 residues long.

This sequence joins TRBV6-1 and TRBJ1-2; a weak D match, TRBD1 (5 bases). CDR1 MNHNS and CDR2 SASEGT come from the germline V gene. The CDR3 sequence is 14 residues long. V dropped 8 bases and J dropped 0 bases, with 13 bases sitting between them. As DNA, the CDR3 is TGTGCCAGCGTCGCCAGGGACCCTAACTATGGCTACACCTTC. Its protein product is CASVARDPNYGYTF.

This chain links TRBV4-3 with TRBJ1-4; D not resolved. V was clipped by 2 bases and J by 7 bases, with 17 bases between them. Germline assignment: CDR1 LGHNA and CDR2 YSLEER. CDR3 length equals 16 residues. The CDR3 is CASSQYTEGLSEKLFF. CDR3 coding DNA: TGCGCCAGCAGCCAATACACGGAGGGTTTAAGTGAAAAACTGTTTTTT.

CDR3 loop: CASSLPGEGAYNEQFF. DNA for the CDR3: TGTGCCAGCAGTTTACCCGGGGAGGGGGCATACAATGAGCAGTTCTTC. The chain carries TRBV27 and TRBJ2-1; D tentatively reads TRBD1 or TRBD2 (7 bases each). The CDR3 runs to 16 residues. V lost 2 bases, J lost 4 bases, and 15 bases lay in between. CDR1 and CDR2 (germline): MNHEY, SMNVEV (reference sequence).

Only one count was recorded for this clone. The chain employs TRBV29-1 and TRBJ2-1; 8 positions match TRBD2. Trimming cost V 7 bases and J 4 bases; bases outside gene matches: 27. The CDR3 is 20 residues long. Per the germline V gene, CDR1 is SQVTM and CDR2 is ANQGSEA. The CDR3 is CSGNLMGPGIGLAAYNEQFF. The CDR3 DNA sequence: TGCAGCGGAAATTTAATGGGCCCCGGGATCGGACTAGCAGCTTACAATGAGCAGTTCTTC.

This chain links TRBV4-3 with TRBJ2-7; the match to TRBD1 covers 7 bases. The junction had 6 bases not matched to a gene; V was cut back by 1 base and J by 3 bases. Germline-derived CDR1 and CDR2 are LGHNA and YSLEER. The CDR3 has 15 residues. Here the CDR3 DNA reads TGCGCCAGCAGCCAAGCCGAGGGACAGAGCTACGAGCAGTACTTC. Its translation: CASSQAEGQSYEQYF.

The rearrangement links TRBV4-1 to TRBJ2-1; no firm D call. CDR3 length: 15 amino acids. Trimming removed 4 bases at V and 0 bases at J, with 10 bases between. Germline values: CDR1 MGHRA, CDR2 YSYEKL. The CDR3 loop reads CASSLKGTSYNEQFF. CDR3 in DNA: TGCGCCAGCAGCCTCAAAGGTACCTCCTACAATGAGCAGTTCTTC.

This CDR3 is CASSGLQAGNTEAFF. The DNA for the CDR3 is TGCGCCAGCAGCGGTCTCCAGGCGGGGAACACTGAAGCTTTCTTT. This chain connects TRBV4-1 to TRBJ1-1; D unclear. CDR1 and CDR2 (germline): MGHRA, YSYEKL. The V gene lost 5 bases and the J gene lost 1 base, with 14 bases spanning the gap. The CDR3 loop spans 15 amino acids.

CDR3 sequence: CASSTRSGGNQPQHF. CDR3 in DNA: TGTGCCAGCAGCACGAGGTCGGGGGGAAATCAGCCCCAGCATTTT. The chain combines TRBV2 with TRBJ1-5; the D gene is possibly TRBD1 (5 bases). The germline CDR1 and CDR2 sequences are SNHLY and FYNNEI. Trimming took off 6 bases at V and 4 bases at J, with 16 bases between the two ends. This CDR3 contains 15 residues. Based on the CDR3 plus reference TRBV2 and TRBJ1-5, the full variable domain is EPEVTQTPSHQVTQMGQEVILRCVPISNHLYFYWYRQILGQKVEFLVSFYNNEISEKSEIFDDQFSVERPDGSNFTLKIRSTKLEDSAMYFCASSTRSGGNQPQHFGDGTRLSIL.

The chain carries TRBV9 and TRBJ2-7; D ambiguous. Germline V gives CDR1 SGDLS, CDR2 YYNGEE. The CDR3 totals 13 residues. V lost 7 bases, J lost 1 base, and 12 bases lay in between. In DNA, the CDR3 is TGTGCCAGCTCCTCATCGGTATCCTACGAGCAGTACTTC. Residues: CASSSSVSYEQYF.

The chain links TRBV27 to TRBJ2-7; the D is unclear. V gave up 8 bases and J gave up 4 bases, with 18 bases separating them. This CDR3 is built from 14 residues. Germline lookup yields CDR1 MNHEY and CDR2 SMNVEV (reference sequence). The CDR3 reads CASAPGQTEYEQYF. The DNA for the CDR3 is TGTGCCAGCGCCCCCGGGCAGACCGAATACGAGCAGTACTTC.

V usage is TRBV28 and J usage is TRBJ2-3; 9 bases line up with TRBD2. The germline V gene has CDR1 MDHEN and CDR2 SYDVKM. Trimming removed 4 bases from V and 2 bases from J; junction bases left unmatched: 4. The CDR3 has 15 amino acids. The CDR3 protein is CASSWRLADTDTQYF. As DNA, the CDR3 is TGTGCCAGCAGTTGGAGACTAGCGGACACAGATACGCAGTATTTT.

The chain has TRBV29-1 and TRBJ2-2; D is ambiguous. V lost 5 bases, J lost 7 bases, and 8 bases lay in between. This CDR3 spans 11 amino acids. Germline V gene lookup returns CDR1 SQVTM and CDR2 ANQGSEA. CDR3 loop: CSVFAGGELFF. In nucleotides, the CDR3 is TGCAGCGTTTTTGCTGGCGGGGAGCTGTTTTTT.

Turning to this clone: This sample also contains other DNA sequences that code for the same CDR3. V usage is TRBV7-9 and J usage is TRBJ2-2; 7 bases align to TRBD2. V shed 5 bases and J 0 bases; nucleotides not matched to a gene: 6. Germline CDR1 and CDR2: SEHNR and FQNEAQ (reference sequence). CDR3 size: 16 residues. This CDR3 reads CASSPPGGANTGELFF. CDR3 DNA sequence: TGTGCCAGCAGCCCCCCTGGGGGGGCGAACACCGGGGAGCTGTTTTTT.

The chain has TRBV29-1 and TRBJ2-7; perhaps TRBD1 as D (5 bases). Between the trimmed V and J ends, which lost 2 bases and 2 bases, there was a span of 7 bases. The germline gives CDR1 SQVTM, CDR2 ANQGSEA. The CDR3 length is 12 residues. As DNA, the CDR3 is TGCAGCGTTGAATCGACAGCCTACGAGCAGTACTTC. This encodes CSVESTAYEQYF.

In DNA form, the CDR3 reads TGTGCCTCCACCAGGAATACGCAGTATTTT. This translates into CASTRNTQYF. This chain links TRBV2 with TRBJ2-3; D unclear. Trimming shortened V by 11 bases and J by 7 bases, and 10 bases separated the two germline ends. This CDR3 has 10 residues. Germline V gene sequence: CDR1 SNHLY, CDR2 FYNNEI.

The CDR3 is CASSQSRQANQPQHF. The CDR3 bases are TGCGCCAGCAGCCAATCTCGACAGGCCAATCAGCCCCAGCATTTT. This chain links TRBV4-3 with TRBJ1-5, with D perhaps TRBD1 (6 bases). Trimming cost V 2 bases and J 3 bases, with 11 bases left between them. In germline, CDR1 is LGHNA, CDR2 YSLEER. The CDR3 length is 15 residues.